Sequencing of this TCR beta chain was carried out in a study of blood T cell repertoires in COVID-19. Per the study methods: The assay estimated nucleated cells by amplifying reference gene primers. The assay was immunoSEQ multiplex PCR, and TCRdb's table has in-frame clones only and misses some. The V and J calls and clone size were taken over from that table, and D and trimming were inferred from the DNA. The table records 150,000 to 200,000 clones, more than 75% of them present only once. V was clipped by 8 bases and J by 6 bases; unmatched bases: 11. Germline values: CDR1 SQVTM, CDR2 ANQGSEA. The CDR3 consists of 13 residues.

Material: peripheral blood. The clonotype comes from a human donor in a cohort sampled during active COVID-19. This sequence joins TRBV29-1 and TRBJ2-3; 7 bases match TRBD1. The CDR3 region is CSLRRGFQDTQYF. Here the CDR3 DNA reads TGCAGCCTCCGCAGGGGGTTCCAGGATACGCAGTATTTT.